This T cell receptor (beta chain) comes out of a study of cytomegalovirus exposure and HLA in healthy donors. Study observations and caveats: Despite most TCR sequences being rare, some public TCRs occurred in many donors. The later analysis indicated that the majority of CMV-associated TCR beta chains appeared HLA-restricted. Later findings reportedly placed an Asian-associated ancestry cluster below the approximately 670-donor mean for N-insertions. Cytomegalovirus association was assigned to about 150 TCR beta chains.

With regard to this clone: Its matching antigen is unknown.

CDR1 and CDR2 (germline): SGHRS, YFSETQ. Trimming stripped 1 base from V and 2 bases from J, with 10 bases between. CDR3 size: 16 residues. Researchers ran the PCR with 60 Vbeta and 13 Jbeta primers. Here immunoSEQ multiplex PCR was the method, and the copy in TCRdb shows in-frame clones only, minus some. The sample lists roughly 120,000 clones; about four fifths were seen once. The chain combines TRBV5-1 with TRBJ2-6; possibly TRBD2 for D (5 bases). The specimen was PBMCs. The sequence was collected from a woman aged 25 to 39 in good health and CMV-seronegative. CDR3 nucleotides: TGCGCCAGCAGCTTGCAGACGGGGACTGGGGCCAACGTCCTGACTTTC. Translated, it gives CASSLQTGTGANVLTF.